These T cell receptor beta chains were read from a single sample in a study of a mutant IDH1 vaccine in newly diagnosed glioma. The antigens for these receptors are not known. Data came from immunoSEQ multiplex PCR; TCRdb stores just in-frame clones and leaves some out. Found here are over 40,000 clones, 65% to 90% of them singletons; the top ten hold around 5%. Sequencing was performed on PBMCs, taken from a glioma patient whose treatment included an IDH1 peptide vaccine. The receptors originated from a middle-aged woman with glioma. Some clones in this sample may be carry-over from other donors' samples. Each CDR3 is given with its conserved first and last residue. D genes are given only for firm matches. A clone size is listed for some rows: how often the clone was seen (once, few, many), or a class if it is expanded.

J gene | D gene | clone size | V gene | CDR3 DNA | CDR3 protein
TRBJ2-1 | . | . | TRBV14 | TGTGCCAGCAGCCAAGATGAGGTGAGGGAGCAGTTCTTC | CASSQDEVREQFF
TRBJ2-1 | TRBD2 | . | TRBV27 | TGTGCCTGTAATCTAGCGGGGGGGCCGTGGAATGAGCAGTTCTTC | CACNLAGGPWNEQFF
TRBJ2-7 | . | . | TRBV9 | TGTGCCAGCGGGGGGAACCCACGGCTCTACTTC | CASGGNPRLYF
TRBJ1-2 | . | . | TRBV11-2 | TGTGCCAGCAGCTTAGGCAGGGACTATGGCTACACCTTC | CASSLGRDYGYTF
TRBJ2-3 | . | . | TRBV7-2 | TGTGCCAGCAGCGCCGGACCGCAGGATACGCAGTATTTT | CASSAGPQDTQYF
TRBJ2-2 | . | . | TRBV13 | TGTGCCAGCAGCTTAACCCAAACAGGTACCACCGGGGAGCTGTTTTTT | CASSLTQTGTTGELFF
TRBJ2-7 | TRBD2 | . | TRBV5-6 | TGTGCCAGCAGCTCCCCCGCTCCTAGCGGGGTTTACTCCTACGAGCAGTACTTC | CASSSPAPSGVYSYEQYF
TRBJ2-5 | . | . | TRBV5-6 | TGTGCCAGCAGCTTTACGGGCCGAGAGACCCAGTACTTC | CASSFTGRETQYF
TRBJ1-1 | . | . | TRBV6-5 | TGTGCCAGCAGTCTACCCCCGGGATCTGAAGCTTTCTTT | CASSLPPGSEAFF
TRBJ2-7 | TRBD1 | . | TRBV5-1 | TGCGCCAGCAGCTTGGTGTCGCGGACAGGGGGCTACGAGCAGTACTTC | CASSLVSRTGGYEQYF
TRBJ2-1 | TRBD2 | . | TRBV14 | TGTGCCAGCAGCCAATTCTCCGGGACTAGCGGGAAGCGGAATGAGCAGTTCTTC | CASSQFSGTSGKRNEQFF
TRBJ1-5 | . | . | TRBV7-2 | TGTGCCAGCAGCCAACGGGGGGGGAATGCCCAGCATTTT | CASSQRGGNAQHF
TRBJ1-4 | . | . | TRBV7-9 | TGTGCCAGCACCCCACAGGGTAGTAATGAAAAACTGTTTTTT | CASTPQGSNEKLFF
TRBJ2-2 | . | . | TRBV6-1 | TGTGCCAGCACCGAACCTCGATTTACCGGGGAGCTGTTTTTT | CASTEPRFTGELFF
TRBJ1-1 | . | few | TRBV7-9 | TGTGCCAGCAGCTTAGCGCCGGGCATGAACACTGAAGCTTTCTTT | CASSLAPGMNTEAFF
TRBJ2-7 | . | once | TRBV4-2 | TGTGCCAGCAGCCAAGAAAAAAGGGCCCGAAACTCCTACGAGCAGTACTTC | CASSQEKRARNSYEQYF
TRBJ1-2 | . | few | TRBV5-4 | TGTGCCAGCACCACGGGATTAACAGGGAATGGCTACACCTTC | CASTTGLTGNGYTF
TRBJ1-4 | TRBD1 | . | TRBV7-9 | TGTGCCAGCAGCCGCGAGGGTCCGGGACAGACTAAGCGTGAAAAACTGTTTTTT | CASSREGPGQTKREKLFF
TRBJ1-6 | . | . | TRBV10-2 | TGCGCCAGCAGAATTTGGGGTAATTCACCCCTCCACTTT | CASRIWGNSPLHF
TRBJ2-7 | . | . | TRBV11-1 | TGTGCCAGCAGCTTAGCGAGGTACGGCGAGCAGTACTTC | CASSLARYGEQYF
TRBJ2-7 | TRBD2 | once | TRBV6-1 | TGTGCCCTATCTCTAGCGGGAGGTCCCTCCTACGAGCAGTACTTC | CALSLAGGPSYEQYF
TRBJ2-6 | . | . | TRBV27 | TGTGCCAGCTCCCACAGGAGCTCTGGGGCCAACGTCCTGACTTTC | CASSHRSSGANVLTF
TRBJ2-6 | TRBD2 | . | TRBV7-9 | TGTGCCAGCAGCCTAGCGGGGGTCGAAGCCAACGTCCTGACTTTC | CASSLAGVEANVLTF
TRBJ1-5 | TRBD1 | . | TRBV18 | TGTGCCAGCTCAGGCGGAAACAGGGGTTATAGCAATCAGCCCCAGCATTTT | CASSGGNRGYSNQPQHF
TRBJ2-7 | . | . | TRBV7-6 | TGTGCCAGCAGCTTAGCACAGGGAAGTACCTACGAGCAGTACTTC | CASSLAQGSTYEQYF